The 15 T cell receptor beta chains listed next were all sequenced from one sample in a study of blood T cell repertoires in COVID-19. Some clones are missing from TCRdb's copy, which holds only in-frame ones; the method was immunoSEQ multiplex PCR. The sample holds about 89,000 clones, over 60% seen once. The sequencing input was peripheral blood. The receptor set was obtained from a human donor in a cohort sampled during active COVID-19.

The chain uses TRBV4-1 and TRBJ2-5, with 12 bases identical to TRBD2. The V gene's germline CDR1 is MGHRA and CDR2 YSYEKL. The CDR3 runs to 17 residues. J was trimmed by 5 bases and V by 0 bases; bases with no gene match: 7. CDR3 sequence (DNA): TGCGCCAGCAGCCAAGATCCGACTAGCGGGAGAGTGGAGACCCAGTACTTC. Residues: CASSQDPTSGRVETQYF.

This rearrangement joins TRBV12-3 or TRBV12-4 to TRBJ2-7, with D perhaps TRBD2 (5 bases). With 5 bases removed from V and 3 bases from J, the gap between germline ends came to 11 bases. The CDR3 has 13 amino acids. CDR3 protein: CASSPSSGYEQYF. For the CDR3, the DNA is TGTGCCAGCAGTCCCTCGAGCGGCTACGAGCAGTACTTC.

This chain joins TRBV6-2 or TRBV6-3 and TRBJ2-1, with TRBD1 matching over 11 bases. With 5 bases clipped from V and 7 bases from J, the junction kept 4 bases outside the gene matches. The CDR3 covers 14 residues. Per germline, CDR1 MNHEY and CDR2 SVGEGT. CDR3 loop: CASSNGQGANEQFF. The CDR3 coding sequence is TGTGCCAGCAGTAACGGACAGGGGGCTAATGAGCAGTTCTTC.

The chain employs TRBV5-1 and TRBJ2-3; 7 nucleotides line up with TRBD1. V was pared by 4 bases and J by 3 bases, with 8 bases of the junction left unmatched. Looked up from germline, CDR1 is SGHRS and CDR2 is YFSETQ. There are 15 residues in the CDR3. The DNA for the CDR3 is TGCGCCAGCAGCCACAGGGGTAGCTCTACAGATACGCAGTATTTT. It specifies CASSHRGSSTDTQYF.

This chain links TRBV7-2 with TRBJ2-7, with a weak D call TRBD2 (5 bases). V lost 4 bases to trimming and J lost 2 bases, with 9 bases between them. CDR3 length: 13 amino acids. In germline, CDR1 is SGHTA, CDR2 FQGNSA. The DNA for the CDR3 is TGTGCCAGCAGCTGGGCGGAGGCCTACGAGCAGTACTTC. This gives the protein CASSWAEAYEQYF.

The V gene is TRBV6-2 or TRBV6-3, the J gene TRBJ2-5, with D perhaps TRBD1 (6 bases). CDR1 MNHEY and CDR2 SVGEGT come from the germline V gene. CDR3 length: 12 amino acids. V was shortened by 5 bases and J by 5 bases, with 9 bases between the two germline ends. CDR3 in DNA: TGTGCCAGCAGTGGGGGCGCCGAGACCCAGTACTTC. Translated, it gives CASSGGAETQYF.

V usage is TRBV7-2 and J usage is TRBJ1-2; TRBD1 aligns across 9 bases. The V segment lost 7 bases and the J segment 4 bases; nucleotides outside the gene matches: 7. CDR3 length: 14 amino acids. Germline V gene sequence: CDR1 SGHTA, CDR2 FQGNSA. The CDR3 here is CASKNEDRGYGYTF. In DNA form, the CDR3 reads TGTGCCAGCAAGAACGAGGACAGGGGCTATGGCTACACCTTC. The full variable domain, in which reference TRBV7-2 and TRBJ1-2 provide the parts outside the CDR3, is GAGVSQSPSNKVTEKGKDVELRCDPISGHTALYWYRQSLGQGLEFLIYFQGNSAPDKSGLPSDRFSAERTGGSVSTLTIQRTQQEDSAVYLCASKNEDRGYGYTFGSGTRLTVV.

The chain carries TRBV6-5 and TRBJ2-3; TRBD1 aligns across 8 bases. V shed 5 bases and J 10 bases; nucleotides not matched to a gene: 8. The CDR3 has 13 residues. The germline V gene encodes CDR1 MNHEY and CDR2 SVGAGI. The chain's CDR3 is CASSTGRDRSQYF. DNA for the CDR3: TGTGCCAGCAGTACGGGACGGGACAGGTCGCAGTATTTT.

The rearrangement joins TRBV12-5 to TRBJ1-2; 9 positions match TRBD1. Per the germline V gene, CDR1 is LGHNT and CDR2 is FRNRAP. After removal of 7 bases from V and 8 bases from J, the junction contained 8 bases not matched to a gene. The length of the CDR3 is 13 residues. CDR3 region: CASARGTGTGYTF. The CDR3 DNA sequence: TGTGCTAGTGCCCGGGGGACAGGGACCGGCTACACCTTC.

The rearrangement uses TRBV30 and TRBJ1-1; D gene ambiguous. This CDR3 comprises 10 residues. CDR1 is GTSNPN and CDR2 is SVGIG in the germline V gene (reference sequence). Trimming left V 2 bases short and J 8 bases short, with 6 bases between. CDR3 nucleotides: TGTGCCTGGAGTCAGGTCGAAGCTTTCTTT. Translating it yields CAWSQVEAFF. Using reference TRBV30 and TRBJ1-1 for the parts outside the CDR3, the full variable domain is SQTIHQWPATLVQPVGSPLSLECTVEGTSNPNLYWYRQAAGRGLQLLFYSVGIGQISSEVPQNLSASRPQDRQFILSSKKLLLSDSGFYLCAWSQVEAFFGQGTRLTVV.

V gene TRBV20-1 combines with J gene TRBJ2-7; D is uncertain. Germline V CDR1 and CDR2: DFQATT, SNEGSKA (reference sequence). CDR3 length: 11 amino acids. Trimming removed 6 bases at V and 2 bases at J, with 8 bases between. Here the CDR3 DNA reads TGCAGTGCGACAAGGACCTACGAGCAGTACTTC. Translating it yields CSATRTYEQYF.

The rearrangement joins TRBV9 to TRBJ2-1; the match to TRBD2 covers 12 bases. This CDR3 spans 16 amino acids. V lost 4 bases and J lost 0; bases outside the gene matches: 2. CDR1 is SGDLS, CDR2 YYNGEE, per germline. The CDR3 sequence is CASSRLAGDSYNEQFF. The CDR3 nucleotides are TGTGCCAGCAGCCGACTAGCGGGAGACTCCTACAATGAGCAGTTCTTC. Supplemented by reference TRBV9 and TRBJ2-1, the full variable domain reads DSGVTQTPKHLITATGQRVTLRCSPRSGDLSVYWYQQSLDQGLQFLIQYYNGEERAKGNILERFSAQQFPDLHSELNLSSLELGDSALYFCASSRLAGDSYNEQFFGPGTRLTVL.

With regard to this clone: Other nucleotide sequences from this sample produce the same CDR3. The chain carries TRBV15 and TRBJ2-3, with no clear D. Looked up from germline, CDR1 is LNHNV and CDR2 is YYDKDF (reference sequence). There are 15 residues in the CDR3. V was shortened by 1 base and J by 2 bases, with 10 bases between the two germline ends. The CDR3 loop is CATSRGRGNTDTQYF. The CDR3 region has the DNA TGTGCCACCAGCAGAGGGCGCGGCAACACAGATACGCAGTATTTT.

This clone was seen once. This chain uses TRBV13 with TRBJ2-7; TRBD2 matches 8 bases. CDR1 is PRHDT and CDR2 is FYEKMQ in the germline V gene (reference sequence). The CDR3 loop spans 14 amino acids. V was clipped by 5 bases and J by 3 bases; unmatched bases: 6. The CDR3 nucleotides read TGTGCCAGCAGCCCCCGCGGGGGGAACTACGAGCAGTACTTC. Its translation: CASSPRGGNYEQYF.

To note about this clone: The germline gene is not matched at one end of the junction; a read error may be the cause. The chain joins TRBV19 to TRBJ2-5, with D maybe TRBD1 (5 bases). This CDR3 has 16 residues. Per the germline V gene, CDR1 is LNHDA and CDR2 is SQIVND (reference sequence). Written as DNA, the CDR3 is TGTGCCAGTAGCCGAAAGGGGTCTGGTCGAGGAGAGACCCGGTACTTC. Amino acids: CASSRKGSGRGETRYF. Based on the CDR3 plus reference TRBV19 and TRBJ2-5, the full variable domain is DGGITQSPKYLFRKEGQNVTLSCEQNLNHDAMYWYRQDPGQGLRLIYYSQIVNDFQKGDIAEGYSVSREKKESFPLTVTSAQKNPTAFYLCASSRKGSGRGETRYFGPGTRLLVL.